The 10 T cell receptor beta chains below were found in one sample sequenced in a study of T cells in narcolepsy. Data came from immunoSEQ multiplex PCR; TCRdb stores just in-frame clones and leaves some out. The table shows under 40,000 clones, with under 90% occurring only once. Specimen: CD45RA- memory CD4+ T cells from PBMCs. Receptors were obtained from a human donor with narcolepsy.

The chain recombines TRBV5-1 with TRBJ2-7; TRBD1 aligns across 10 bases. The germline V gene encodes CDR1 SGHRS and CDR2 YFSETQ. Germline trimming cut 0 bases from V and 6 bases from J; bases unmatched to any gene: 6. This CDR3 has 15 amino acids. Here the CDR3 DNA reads TGCGCCAGCAGCTTGGTCGGGACAGGGGCCTCCGAGCAGTACTTC. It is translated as CASSLVGTGASEQYF.

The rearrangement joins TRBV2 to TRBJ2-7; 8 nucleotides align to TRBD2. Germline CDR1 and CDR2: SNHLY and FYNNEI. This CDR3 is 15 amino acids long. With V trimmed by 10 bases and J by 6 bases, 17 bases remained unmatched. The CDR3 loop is CATINIALAGREQYF. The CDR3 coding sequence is TGTGCCACCATAAACATAGCGCTAGCGGGTCGCGAGCAGTACTTC.

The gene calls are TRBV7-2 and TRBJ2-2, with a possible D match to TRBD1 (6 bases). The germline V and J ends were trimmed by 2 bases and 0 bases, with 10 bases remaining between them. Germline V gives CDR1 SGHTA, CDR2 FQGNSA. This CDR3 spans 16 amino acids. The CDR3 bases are TGTGCCAGCAGCTTAACAGGGCCGACGAACACCGGGGAGCTGTTTTTT. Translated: CASSLTGPTNTGELFF.

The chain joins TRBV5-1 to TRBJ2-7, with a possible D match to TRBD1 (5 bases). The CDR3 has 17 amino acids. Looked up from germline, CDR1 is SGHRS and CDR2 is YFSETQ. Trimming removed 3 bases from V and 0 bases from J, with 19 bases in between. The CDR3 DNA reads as TGCGCCAGCAGCTCCCACACCAGCAGACAGAGCTCCTACGAGCAGTACTTC. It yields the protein CASSSHTSRQSSYEQYF. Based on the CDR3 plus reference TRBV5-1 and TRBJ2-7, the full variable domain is KAGVTQTPRYLIKTRGQQVTLSCSPISGHRSVSWYQQTPGQGLQFLFEYFSETQRNKGNFPGRFSGRQFSNSRSEMNVSTLELGDSALYLCASSSHTSRQSSYEQYFGPGTRLTVT.

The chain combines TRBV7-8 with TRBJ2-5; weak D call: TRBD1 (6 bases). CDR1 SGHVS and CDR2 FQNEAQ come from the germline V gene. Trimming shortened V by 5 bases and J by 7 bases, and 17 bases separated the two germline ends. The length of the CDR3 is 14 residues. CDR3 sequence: CASSVGGRGRTQYF. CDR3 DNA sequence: TGTGCCAGCAGCGTAGGGGGACGGGGAAGGACCCAGTACTTC.

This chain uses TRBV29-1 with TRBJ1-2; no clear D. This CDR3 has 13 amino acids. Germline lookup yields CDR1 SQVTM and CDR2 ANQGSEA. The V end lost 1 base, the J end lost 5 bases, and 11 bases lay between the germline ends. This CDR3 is CSVEARSSYGYTF. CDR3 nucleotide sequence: TGCAGCGTTGAAGCCCGCAGCTCTTATGGCTACACCTTC.

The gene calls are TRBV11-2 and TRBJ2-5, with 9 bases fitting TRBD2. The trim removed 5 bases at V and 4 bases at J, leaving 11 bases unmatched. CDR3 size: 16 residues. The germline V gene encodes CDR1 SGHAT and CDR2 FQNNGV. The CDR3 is CASSVRGGEIGETQYF. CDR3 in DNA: TGTGCCAGCAGCGTCCGCGGGGGGGAAATTGGAGAGACCCAGTACTTC.

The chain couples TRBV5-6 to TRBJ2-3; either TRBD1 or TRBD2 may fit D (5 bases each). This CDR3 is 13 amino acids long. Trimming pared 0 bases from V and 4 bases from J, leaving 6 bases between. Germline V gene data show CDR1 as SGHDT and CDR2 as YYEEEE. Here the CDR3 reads CASSLGGADTQYF. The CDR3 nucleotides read TGTGCCAGCAGCTTGGGAGGGGCAGATACGCAGTATTTT.

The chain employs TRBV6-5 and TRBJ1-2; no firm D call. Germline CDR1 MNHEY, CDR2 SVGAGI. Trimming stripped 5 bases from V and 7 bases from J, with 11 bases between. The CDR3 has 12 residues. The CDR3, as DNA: TGTGCCAGCAGTGACTTGGGCCGTGGCTACACCTTC. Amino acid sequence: CASSDLGRGYTF.

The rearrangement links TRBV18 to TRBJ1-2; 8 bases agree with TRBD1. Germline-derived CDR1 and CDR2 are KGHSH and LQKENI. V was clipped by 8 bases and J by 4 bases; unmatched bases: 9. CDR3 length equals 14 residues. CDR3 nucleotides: TGTGCCAGCGCAACCGGGACAGGACTCTATGGCTACACCTTC. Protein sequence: CASATGTGLYGYTF.